This T cell receptor beta chain was identified during a study of beta chain features in type 1 diabetes (dated by TCRdb to the late 2010s). Regarding the research as a whole: Mean age, gender distribution, total cell number and subset yield were not different between patients and healthy donors. Across all samples, about 110 million sorted cells were examined, and cell number per subset correlated strongly with RNA yield. Whereas all 30 or so donors provided naive and central memory subsets, regulatory and stem cell-like memory subsets were isolated from just 8 patients and roughly eight healthy donors. In the study, TCRB repertoires of sorted circulating CD4+ T cell subsets from recently diagnosed type 1 diabetes patients were compared with those of matched healthy donors. Overall study outcomes, separate from this receptor: Naive, central memory and regulatory TCRB repertoires appeared to be more similar among patients than among healthy donors. Shorter templates might be favored by PCR, yet because patient and control samples were amplified and corrected together, any such skew would affect both groups equally. At VDJ recombination sites, type 1 diabetes patients had fewer insertions and more deleted nucleotides, which implies abnormalities in thymic rearrangement. Because small numbers of individuals were included in the HLA sub-analyses, any influence of HLA type on TCRB rearrangement was left unresolved. A moderate but significant shortening of TCRB CDR3 length was observed in type 1 diabetes patients in all four CD4+ subsets. Sequencing cDNA rather than genomic DNA could over-represent highly expressing activated cells, although activation and CD3 levels did not differ between groups.

This clone was seen a handful of times. It lacks a known antigen. No clone much larger than this one lies a single base away; base qualities are absent. Each donor gave one peripheral blood draw, averaging approximately 0.12 L, which was collected into heparinised tubes. A BD FACSAria II was used to sort naive, central memory, regulatory and stem cell-like memory CD4+ T cells with a panel that included CD45RO, CCR7, CD25, CD127, CD95 and CD27. Every sorted population had a purity above 95%. Right away, PBMCs were isolated by Lymphoprep density gradient centrifugation and were stained directly, with no culture step. To minimize batch effects, samples were stained and sorted in pairs, one healthy donor with one patient per experiment. The High Capacity cDNA Reverse Transcription Kit was used to reverse transcribe all of the isolated RNA, meaning that expressed TCRB transcripts were what got sequenced. Naive, central memory and regulatory T cell samples underwent deep immunoSEQ sequencing, averaging around 4 million total reads per sample. Sorted cells were lysed in RLT buffer, and RNA was extracted using DNase-treated RNeasy Micro or Mini kits according to cell number. Each cell subset was processed separately to prevent cross-contamination, with patient and healthy donor samples processed together. Using the immunoSEQ multiplex PCR, TCRB sequences were amplified from cDNA into 87-bp fragments spanning the CDR3 region. Sequencing of the amplicons was performed on the Illumina HiSeq platform. The source study handled its data this way. Synthetic template baselines were used to correct PCR bias computationally, reads within Hamming distance 2 were collapsed, and singletons that could not be merged were discarded. Reads were aligned against IMGT so that V, D and J genes, CDR3 length and insertions or deletions at six rearrangement sites could be assigned. Within each subset, clonotype counts were normalized to sorted cell number, after which true diversity and Gini coefficients were computed with the tcR R package. The overlap coefficient, calculated on TCRB nucleotide sequences, was used to quantify repertoire sharing. Out-of-frame TCRB sequences from naive cells were analyzed to stand in for the pre-selection repertoire. Entries here come from immuneACCESS through TCRdb and include only in-frame sequences with V and J called. Some clones fail to appear in such tables; in the studies checked, an unresolved V gene covers under half of the shortfall, and the cause of the remainder is unknown. V and J calls plus clone size are reproduced from that table; the DNA served to infer D and trimming. For this sample there are nearly 250,000 clones; 68% appear just once. Around 0.057% of the sample comes from the top ten.

CDR1 and CDR2 were assigned from the germline V gene as SGHRS and YFSETQ. The CDR3 measures 14 amino acids from cysteine to phenylalanine. CDR3 DNA only is kept here, 42 bases in frame from base 1. The junction shows trimming of 2 bases on V and 7 bases on J, plus 13 bases between the germline ends. Recombination joined TRBV5-1 with TRBJ2-1; the D gene lacks a confident call. This sequence originates from a man younger than 40 in good health. Sequenced input: naive CD4+ T cells from blood. Explained via the paper, the cell subset or site label denotes: true naive CD4+ T cells. CDR3 reads: CASSFLEPSNEQFF. The DNA sequence follows: TGCGCCAGCAGCTTTCTGGAGCCCTCGAATGAGCAGTTCTTC. The CDR3, completed at both ends by the reference TRBV5-1 and TRBJ2-1 genes, gives the full variable domain KAGVTQTPRYLIKTRGQQVTLSCSPISGHRSVSWYQQTPGQGLQFLFEYFSETQRNKGNFPGRFSGRQFSNSRSEMNVSTLELGDSALYLCASSFLEPSNEQFFGPGTRLTVL.